Each of the 30 T cell receptor beta chains below was sequenced from the same sample in a study of T cell responses to AZD1222 COVID-19 vaccine. Only in-frame clones appear in the TCRdb table, and some are missing; sequencing was by immunoSEQ multiplex PCR. The sample contains 80,000 to 100,000 clones, approximately 90% of which appear only once. Sample: peripheral blood, taken 28 days after the second AZD1222 dose. All receptors derive from an adult who received the AZD1222 COVID-19 vaccine.

The chain recombines TRBV3-1 (or the pseudogene TRBV3-2) with TRBJ1-5; D is unresolved. The CDR3 loop spans 13 amino acids. V gave up 0 bases and J gave up 5 bases, with 5 bases separating them. Looked up from germline, CDR1 is LGHDT and CDR2 is YNNKEL (reference sequence). CDR3 coding DNA: TGTGCCAGCAGCCAAGAAGGTTATCAGCCCCAGCATTTT. Translated, it gives CASSQEGYQPQHF.

The rearrangement links TRBV24-1 to TRBJ2-3, with a tentative D call TRBD1 (6 bases). The CDR3 contains 15 residues. Trimming took 3 bases from V and 2 from J, leaving 11 bases between them. In germline, CDR1 is KGHDR, CDR2 SFDVKD. The CDR3 loop is CATSDLTGYTDTQYF. The CDR3 nucleotides are TGTGCCACCAGTGATCTGACAGGATACACAGATACGCAGTATTTT.

The chain carries TRBV7-6 and TRBJ2-2; 7 bases align to TRBD2. The CDR3 extends over 16 amino acids. With V trimmed by 5 bases and J by 6 bases, 12 bases remained unmatched. Per germline, CDR1 SGHVS and CDR2 FNYEAQ. The CDR3 is CASSRFLGGSPGELFF. The DNA for the CDR3 is TGTGCCAGCAGCCGTTTTTTGGGGGGGAGCCCCGGGGAGCTGTTTTTT.

This clone was seen a few times. The V and J genes are TRBV4-3 and TRBJ1-6; D ambiguous. V lost 0 bases and J lost 9, with 12 bases in between. Germline CDR1 LGHNA, CDR2 YSLEER. The CDR3 sequence is 15 residues long. The CDR3 is CASSQDSGVGSPLHF. CDR3 DNA sequence: TGCGCCAGCAGCCAAGATTCGGGAGTGGGTTCACCCCTCCACTTT.

This sequence joins TRBV18 and TRBJ2-2; TRBD2 agrees at 9 bases. The CDR3 loop spans 16 amino acids. Germline lookup yields CDR1 KGHSH and CDR2 LQKENI. J lost 6 bases, V lost 0 bases, and 5 bases had no gene match. This chain's CDR3 is CASSPPRGGASGELFF. The CDR3 DNA reads as TGTGCCAGCTCACCACCACGCGGGGGGGCCTCCGGGGAGCTGTTTTTT.

This chain links TRBV5-6 with TRBJ2-7; D may be TRBD1 (7 bases). V lost 4 bases and J lost 4, with 12 bases in between. The germline gives CDR1 SGHDT, CDR2 YYEEEE. This CDR3 has 13 amino acids. This CDR3 is CASSPRGRYEQYF. The CDR3 DNA follows: TGTGCCAGCAGCCCCAGGGGGAGGTACGAGCAGTACTTC.

CDR3 protein: CATIADRADRQPQHF. For the CDR3, the DNA is TGTGCCACCATCGCGGACAGGGCAGATCGTCAGCCCCAGCATTTT. This rearrangement joins TRBV15 to TRBJ1-5; TRBD1 matches 8 bases. Per the germline V gene, CDR1 is LNHNV and CDR2 is YYDKDF (reference sequence). V shed 7 bases and J 6 bases; nucleotides not matched to a gene: 11. This CDR3 region has 15 residues.

The chain combines TRBV27 with TRBJ2-1; D is possibly TRBD2 (6 bases). The V and J ends lost 3 bases and 9 bases respectively, with 15 bases between them. In germline, CDR1 is MNHEY, CDR2 SMNVEV (reference sequence). The CDR3 has 14 amino acids. CDR3 in amino acids: CASSLGRGVGEQFF. As DNA, the CDR3 is TGTGCCAGCAGTTTGGGGCGGGGTGTGGGTGAGCAGTTCTTC.

The V call is TRBV5-6, the J call TRBJ1-4; D is ambiguous. Trimming stripped 5 bases from V and 5 bases from J, with 13 bases between. The CDR3 contains 14 residues. Per the germline V gene, CDR1 is SGHDT and CDR2 is YYEEEE. CDR3 sequence reads: CASRSAANNEKLFF. CDR3 nucleotide sequence: TGTGCCAGCAGGAGCGCCGCGAACAATGAAAAACTGTTTTTT.

The chain uses TRBV4-2 and TRBJ1-6, with D unclear. Germline V gene sequence: CDR1 LGHNA, CDR2 YNFKEQ. The V and J ends lost 6 bases and 9 bases respectively, with 15 bases between them. CDR3 length equals 14 residues. This CDR3 reads CASSPDPGTSPLHF. For the CDR3, the DNA is TGTGCCAGCAGTCCAGACCCAGGCACTTCACCCCTCCACTTT.

The J gene is TRBJ2-3, the V gene TRBV11-2, with D unclear. Trimming removed 1 base from V and 5 bases from J, with 10 bases in between. The germline gives CDR1 SGHAT, CDR2 FQNNGV. The CDR3 totals 14 residues. The CDR3 here is CASSLAPGRDTQYF. The DNA for the CDR3 is TGTGCCAGCAGCTTAGCTCCAGGAAGAGATACGCAGTATTTT.

This chain links TRBV10-3 with TRBJ1-2, with D possibly being TRBD1 (5 bases). Trimming shortened V by 4 bases and J by 3 bases, and 12 bases separated the two germline ends. The CDR3 length is 14 residues. In germline, CDR1 is ENHRY, CDR2 SYGVKD. The CDR3 protein is CAISGGTGDYGYTF. CDR3 DNA: TGTGCCATCAGTGGGGGGACGGGAGACTATGGCTACACCTTC.

The rearrangement joins TRBV3-1 (or the pseudogene TRBV3-2) to TRBJ2-2, with D perhaps matching TRBD1 (5 bases). CDR3 length: 18 amino acids. From germline, CDR1 is LGHDT and CDR2 YNNKEL (reference sequence). V was trimmed by 3 bases and J by 0 bases, leaving 17 bases between them. CDR3 protein: CASSQKVFRTPNTGELFF. The CDR3 bases are TGTGCCAGCAGCCAGAAAGTCTTTAGGACACCGAACACCGGGGAGCTGTTTTTT.

This chain uses TRBV5-1 with TRBJ1-1; D gene ambiguous. The CDR3 length is 13 residues. Germline V gives CDR1 SGHRS, CDR2 YFSETQ. V was shortened by 1 base and J by 2 bases, with 6 bases between the two germline ends. CDR3 loop: CASSLIGNTEAFF. The CDR3 DNA sequence: TGCGCCAGCAGCTTGATAGGCAACACTGAAGCTTTCTTT.

V and J are TRBV13 and TRBJ2-3, with TRBD2 identical over 11 bases. Per germline, CDR1 PRHDT and CDR2 FYEKMQ (reference sequence). V lost 7 bases and J lost 5; bases outside the gene matches: 8. This CDR3 contains 15 residues. DNA of the CDR3: TGTGCCAGCAACTTTCTTAGCGGGGGGGAAGATACGCAGTATTTT. Translation: CASNFLSGGEDTQYF. The full variable domain, its missing parts supplied by reference TRBV13 and TRBJ2-3, is AAGVIQSPRHLIKEKRETATLKCYPIPRHDTVYWYQQGPGQDPQFLISFYEKMQSDKGSIPDRFSAQQFSDYHSELNMSSLELGDSALYFCASNFLSGGEDTQYFGPGTRLTVL.

This clone was seen only once. The chain recombines TRBV5-1 with TRBJ1-2, with D possibly being TRBD1 (6 bases). The CDR3 sequence is 17 residues long. CDR1 is SGHRS, CDR2 YFSETQ, per germline. Trimming shortened V by 2 bases and J by 0 bases, and 17 bases separated the two germline ends. The CDR3 nucleotides read TGCGCCAGCAGCTTCATCTCCGGGACAACGACTAACTATGGCTACACCTTC. It specifies CASSFISGTTTNYGYTF.

The V and J genes are TRBV6-5 and TRBJ1-2; D is undetermined. The CDR3 loop spans 14 amino acids. The V gene lost 2 bases and the J gene lost 2 bases, with 9 bases spanning the gap. Germline values: CDR1 MNHEY, CDR2 SVGAGI. CDR3 sequence reads: CASSYTGMNYGYTF. DNA of the CDR3: TGTGCCAGCAGTTACACCGGGATGAACTATGGCTACACCTTC.

The chain joins TRBV4-3 to TRBJ1-4, with 7 bases matching TRBD1. The V gene end was trimmed by 1 base and the J gene end by 8 bases; junction bases not matched to a gene: 10. The CDR3 runs 16 residues. In germline, CDR1 is LGHNA, CDR2 YSLEER. The DNA for the CDR3 is TGCGCCAGCAGCCAAGTTTTACAGGGGATCGGGGAAAAACTGTTTTTT. Protein product: CASSQVLQGIGEKLFF.

The gene calls are TRBV29-1 and TRBJ2-5, with 13 positions matching TRBD2. V lost 4 bases and J lost 1; bases outside the gene matches: 0. Germline V CDR1 and CDR2: SQVTM, ANQGSEA. The CDR3 is 14 residues long. CDR3 DNA: TGCAGCGTTGGACTAGCGGGGGGCCAAGAGACCCAGTACTTC. It is translated as CSVGLAGGQETQYF.

This chain links TRBV6-2 or TRBV6-3 with TRBJ2-5, with 16 bases that match TRBD2. The CDR3 is 17 residues long. V dropped 2 bases and J dropped 4; count of bases not matched to a gene: 4. The germline CDR1 and CDR2 sequences are MNHEY and SVGEGT. The CDR3 nucleotides are TGTGCCAGCAGTTACGGGACTAGCGGGGGGGCGCGAGAGACCCAGTACTTC. It translates to CASSYGTSGGARETQYF.

The chain has TRBV19 and TRBJ2-1; perhaps TRBD2 as D (6 bases). V lost 7 bases to trimming and J lost 5 bases, with 15 bases between them. The germline V gene encodes CDR1 LNHDA and CDR2 SQIVND (reference sequence). The CDR3 is 14 residues long. For the CDR3, the DNA is TGTGCCAGTACCCCGGCGGGGTCGAACAATGAGCAGTTCTTC. Translation: CASTPAGSNNEQFF.

This chain links TRBV25-1 with TRBJ1-1; D is undetermined. The germline V and J ends were trimmed by 7 bases and 3 bases, with 9 bases remaining between them. The CDR3 contains 12 residues. Germline V CDR1 and CDR2: MGHDK, SYGVNS. The CDR3, as DNA: TGTGCCAGCAAGGGCGGCTACACTGAAGCTTTCTTT. It yields the protein CASKGGYTEAFF.

The genes are TRBV11-2 and TRBJ2-5; D not certain. The CDR3 length is 11 residues. V was pared by 3 bases and J by 5 bases, with 4 bases between. The germline gives CDR1 SGHAT, CDR2 FQNNGV. The CDR3 region has the DNA TGTGCCAGCAGCTTCTCGGAGACCCAGTACTTC. Amino acids: CASSFSETQYF. Variable domain in full (rest from reference TRBV11-2 and TRBJ2-5): EAGVAQSPRYKIIEKRQSVAFWCNPISGHATLYWYQQILGQGPKLLIQFQNNGVVDDSQLPKDRFSAERLKGVDSTLKIQPAKLEDSAVYLCASSFSETQYFGPGTRLLVL.

This sequence joins TRBV7-2 and TRBJ2-5, with 11 positions matching TRBD2. Germline V gene data show CDR1 as SGHTA and CDR2 as FQGNSA. The junction had 18 bases not matched to a gene; V was cut back by 5 bases and J by 7 bases. This CDR3 is built from 18 residues. This CDR3 reads CASSLRPPSGGPARTQYF. The CDR3 bases are TGTGCCAGCAGCCTGCGGCCTCCTAGCGGGGGGCCCGCGAGGACCCAGTACTTC.

The rearrangement uses TRBV10-3 and TRBJ1-1, with D perhaps TRBD1 (5 bases). Germline CDR1 ENHRY, CDR2 SYGVKD. V was pared by 4 bases and J by 0 bases, with 21 bases between. This CDR3 is built from 18 residues. The CDR3 nucleotides read TGTGCCATCAGTGGAAGAGGTCCCGGGACGGGAATGAACACTGAAGCTTTCTTT. Translated, it gives CAISGRGPGTGMNTEAFF.

The rearrangement links TRBV7-6 to TRBJ2-7; 9 bases align to TRBD1. The CDR3 contains 16 residues. V trimming: 4 bases; J trimming: 4 bases; junction bases outside the gene matches: 11. CDR1 SGHVS and CDR2 FNYEAQ come from the germline V gene. This CDR3 is CASSSRPGQGVYEQYF. CDR3 coding DNA: TGTGCCAGCAGCTCTAGACCGGGACAGGGTGTGTACGAGCAGTACTTC.

The sample holds a few counts of this clone. The chain has TRBV6-2 or TRBV6-3 and TRBJ1-2, with D maybe TRBD1 (5 bases). Trimming stripped 5 bases from V and 3 bases from J, with 13 bases between. CDR1 and CDR2 (germline): MNHEY, SVGEGT. The CDR3 loop spans 14 amino acids. In DNA, the CDR3 is TGTGCCAGCAGTACCAGGGTTGGGGACTATGGCTACACCTTC. This gives the protein CASSTRVGDYGYTF.

The rearrangement joins TRBV20-1 to TRBJ2-5; maybe TRBD2 (6 bases). CDR1 is DFQATT and CDR2 is SNEGSKA in the germline V gene (reference sequence). V shed 6 bases and J shed 5 bases, with 10 bases lying between them. This CDR3 has 11 residues. For the CDR3, the DNA is TGCAGTGCCCCCGCGGGGGAGACCCAGTACTTC. It translates to CSAPAGETQYF.

The V and J genes are TRBV18 and TRBJ2-5; no clear D. CDR1 and CDR2 from the germline V gene are KGHSH and LQKENI. The CDR3 runs 14 residues. V lost 1 base and J 5 bases, leaving 11 bases between the germline ends. The CDR3 sequence is CASSPRASGETQYF. The CDR3 DNA is TGTGCCAGCTCACCACGGGCATCGGGCGAGACCCAGTACTTC.

The CDR3 is CASSPEGTGDPNMNTEAFF. The CDR3 nucleotides read TGTGCCAGCTCACCCGAGGGAACAGGGGACCCTAACATGAACACTGAAGCTTTCTTT. This chain uses TRBV18 with TRBJ1-1, with TRBD1 identical over 7 bases. The germline V gene encodes CDR1 KGHSH and CDR2 LQKENI. Germline trimming cut 3 bases from V and 0 bases from J; bases unmatched to any gene: 16. This CDR3 contains 19 residues. The whole variable domain, remainder taken from reference TRBV18 and TRBJ1-1, is NAGVMQNPRHLVRRRGQEARLRCSPMKGHSHVYWYRQLPEEGLKFMVYLQKENIIDESGMPKERFSAEFPKEGPSILRIQQVVRGDSAAYFCASSPEGTGDPNMNTEAFFGQGTRLTVV.